One and the same sample provided the 17 T cell receptor beta chains below, sequenced in a study of CXCR3 chemokines and chemotherapy response in bladder cancer. TCRdb used MiXCR to reprocess the PCR reads, holding one entry per CDR3 protein. The sample includes 7,000 to 9,500 distinct CDR3 sequences, more than 20% of them seen just once. Sampling was performed from a patient whose treatment included neoadjuvant chemotherapy. The receptors stem from a human donor with bladder cancer that did not respond to neoadjuvant chemotherapy.

This clonotype has ten or more counts. This sequence joins TRBV12-3 or TRBV12-4 and TRBJ2-3; TRBD2 matches at 11 bases. With 1 base clipped from V and 5 bases from J, the junction kept 5 bases outside the gene matches. CDR3 size: 16 residues. CDR3 DNA: TGTGCCAGCAGTTTAGGCGCTAGCGGGGGGCAAGATACGCAGTATTTT. Translating gives CASSLGASGGQDTQYF.

By sample fraction, this clonotype is large. The chain joins TRBV6-6 to TRBJ1-1; maybe TRBD1 (5 bases). The germline V gene has CDR1 MNHNY and CDR2 SVGAGI (reference sequence). The V gene lost 10 bases and the J gene lost 1 base, with 13 bases spanning the gap. The length of the CDR3 is 13 residues. The CDR3 sequence is CATSGFPNTEAFF. DNA for the CDR3: TGTGCCACCTCAGGGTTCCCGAACACTGAAGCTTTCTTT.

By share, this clonotype counts as medium-sized. The V gene is TRBV10-3, the J gene TRBJ2-3; TRBD2 matches at 13 bases. This CDR3 is 16 amino acids long. The V gene's germline CDR1 is ENHRY and CDR2 SYGVKD. V lost 6 bases, J lost 5 bases, and 8 bases stayed unmatched. Here the CDR3 DNA reads TGTGCCATCAGGTCCGGGACTAGCGGGGAGAGAGATACGCAGTATTTT. The encoded protein is CAIRSGTSGERDTQYF.

The chain is built from TRBV7-9 and TRBJ2-7, with 11 nucleotides matching TRBD1. The CDR3 is 14 amino acids. The V and J ends lost 3 bases and 6 bases, in that order; junction bases with no gene match: 4. Germline V gene data show CDR1 as SEHNR and CDR2 as FQNEAQ (reference sequence). As DNA, the CDR3 is TGTGCCAGCAGCTTCGCCGGGACAGGGGGCGAGCAGTACTTC. Protein sequence: CASSFAGTGGEQYF.

This clonotype showed up many times. This sequence joins TRBV6-5 and TRBJ2-5; 12 positions match TRBD2. The CDR3 sequence is 16 residues long. The germline V gene encodes CDR1 MNHEY and CDR2 SVGAGI. Losses at the gene ends were 6 bases for V and 1 base for J; bases not matched to a gene: 6. DNA for the CDR3: TGTGCCAGCAGACCCAGGACTAGCGGGGCCCAAGAGACCCAGTACTTC. It specifies CASRPRTSGAQETQYF.

This clonotype was observed at least ten times. The chain uses TRBV20-1 and TRBJ1-5; weak D call: TRBD1 (5 bases). The CDR3 extends over 13 amino acids. The V end lost 3 bases, the J end lost 6 bases, and 12 bases lay between the germline ends. Looked up from germline, CDR1 is DFQATT and CDR2 is SNEGSKA (reference sequence). The CDR3 DNA follows: TGCAGTGCTAGTGGGGGGAACGGTCAGCCCCAGCATTTT. Translating gives CSASGGNGQPQHF.

Comments on this clonotype: A single base is all that separates this from a far larger clone, so a read error is likely. This chain links TRBV7-2 with TRBJ2-7; tentatively, D is TRBD1 or TRBD2 (6 bases each). Germline V gene lookup returns CDR1 SGHTA and CDR2 FQGNSA. The CDR3 covers 15 residues. V lost 5 bases and J 7 bases, leaving 21 bases between the germline ends. DNA of the CDR3: TGTGCCAGCAGCCGAGGGGGGAGCTCCTACAATGAGCAGTACTTC. Translated: CASSRGGSSYNEQYF.

About this clonotype: This likely traces to a read error, being one base from a far larger clone. CDR3: CASSDDYEQYF. As DNA, the CDR3 is TGTGCCAGCAGTGATGACTACGAGCAGTACTTC. The chain recombines TRBV6-1 with TRBJ2-7, with D unclear. The V and J ends lost 3 bases and 3 bases respectively, with 3 bases between them. CDR3 length: 11 amino acids. Germline CDR1 MNHNS, CDR2 SASEGT.

In its sample, this clonotype is medium-sized (0.01 to 0.1%). The V and J genes are TRBV6-5 and TRBJ1-2, with TRBD1 identical over 9 bases. Germline values: CDR1 MNHEY, CDR2 SVGAGI. J gave up 8 bases and V 4 bases, and 8 bases lay outside the gene matches. There are 14 residues in the CDR3. CDR3 sequence: CASSWSGTGQGYTF. The CDR3 DNA reads as TGTGCCAGCAGTTGGTCCGGGACAGGGCAGGGCTACACCTTC.

The chain uses TRBV9 and TRBJ1-5, with D unresolved. CDR3 length equals 13 residues. V gave up 3 bases and J gave up 0 bases, with 4 bases separating them. CDR1 SGDLS and CDR2 YYNGEE come from the germline V gene. The CDR3 is CASSGYSNQPQHF. CDR3 sequence (DNA): TGTGCCAGCAGCGGCTATAGCAATCAGCCCCAGCATTTT.

This clonotype was recorded at least ten times. The rearrangement links TRBV5-4 to TRBJ1-2; 8 bases map to TRBD1. Germline loops: CDR1 SGHNT, CDR2 YYREEE (reference sequence). The ends lost 2 bases at V and 0 bases at J; junction bases unmatched: 9. CDR3 length equals 17 residues. CDR3 amino acids: CASSLADRGPTNYGYTF. As DNA, the CDR3 is TGTGCCAGCAGCTTAGCCGACAGGGGCCCGACTAACTATGGCTACACCTTC.

This clonotype was observed once. No DNA is shown, since the ends of the CDR3 on it are uncertain; the CDR3 is the one TCRdb lists. The CDR3 loop reads CASSPAGGPHNEQFFGPGNTIYF. This rearrangement joins TRBV7-2 to TRBJ1-3. Germline CDR1 reads SGHTA; CDR2 reads FQGNSA. The length of the CDR3 is 23 amino acids, counting both ends.

Remarks on this clonotype: This likely stems from a read error, as it lies one base from a far larger clone. This rearrangement joins TRBV7-9 to TRBJ1-3; no firm D call. Germline CDR1 reads SEHNR; CDR2 reads FQNEAQ (reference sequence). The V end was cut by 2 bases, the J end by 4 bases, with 12 bases between. The CDR3 runs 15 residues. The CDR3 DNA is TGTGCCAGCAGCTTACTTTCTGAGGTCGGAAACACCATATATTTT. Protein: CASSLLSEVGNTIYF.

The chain recombines TRBV6-1 with TRBJ1-5, with 10 bases matching TRBD1. The J segment lost 3 bases and the V segment lost 7 bases, leaving 3 bases of the junction unmatched. The CDR3 runs 14 residues. Germline CDR1 is MNHNS and CDR2 is SASEGT. CDR3 region: CASKTGGSNQPQHF. CDR3 DNA: TGTGCCAGCAAGACAGGGGGCTCCAATCAGCCCCAGCATTTT.

In its sample, this clonotype was seen a few times. With a far larger clone one base away, a read error is the likely cause. The genes are TRBV6-6 and TRBJ2-1, with D uncertain. The CDR3 has 15 amino acids. The germline V gene has CDR1 MNHNY and CDR2 SVGAGI (reference sequence). V lost 2 bases and J 10 bases, leaving 18 bases between the germline ends. The CDR3: CASSYVAGSSYEQFF. The CDR3 DNA reads TGTGCCAGCAGTTACGTCGCCGGTAGCTCCTACGAGCAGTTCTTC.

This clonotype showed up many times. The gene calls are TRBV7-9 and TRBJ1-1; D gene ambiguous. The germline gives CDR1 SEHNR, CDR2 FQNEAQ (reference sequence). The V gene lost 2 bases and the J gene lost 0 bases, with 1 base spanning the gap. CDR3 length equals 12 residues. CDR3 region: CASSLMNTEAFF. The CDR3 region has the DNA TGTGCCAGCAGCTTAATGAACACTGAAGCTTTCTTT. The variable domain in full, with the rest retrieved from reference TRBV7-9 and TRBJ1-1, is DTGVSQNPRHKITKRGQNVTFRCDPISEHNRLYWYRQTLGQGPEFLTYFQNEAQLEKSRLLSDRFSAERPKGSFSTLEIQRTEQGDSAMYLCASSLMNTEAFFGQGTRLTVV.

Concerning this clonotype itself: A much larger clone sits a single nucleotide away, making a read error possible. This chain connects TRBV12-3 or TRBV12-4 to TRBJ2-5, with D perhaps matching TRBD1 (6 bases). Trimming left V 6 bases short and J 4 bases short, with 18 bases between. The CDR3 is 15 residues long. The DNA of the CDR3 is TGTGCCAGCAGCGTCACAGGGTGCAGTGGAGAGACCCAGTACTTC. Amino acid sequence: CASSVTGCSGETQYF.